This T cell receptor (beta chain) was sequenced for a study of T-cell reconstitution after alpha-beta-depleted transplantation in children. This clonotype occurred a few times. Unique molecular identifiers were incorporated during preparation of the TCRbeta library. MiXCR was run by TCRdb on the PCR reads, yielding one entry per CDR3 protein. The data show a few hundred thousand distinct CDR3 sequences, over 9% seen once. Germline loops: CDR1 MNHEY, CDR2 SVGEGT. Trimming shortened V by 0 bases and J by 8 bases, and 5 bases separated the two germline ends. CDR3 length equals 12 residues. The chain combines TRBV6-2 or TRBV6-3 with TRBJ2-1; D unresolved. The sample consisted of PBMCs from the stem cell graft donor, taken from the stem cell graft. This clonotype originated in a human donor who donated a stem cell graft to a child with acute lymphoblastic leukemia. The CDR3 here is CASSYSKYEQFF. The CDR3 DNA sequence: TGTGCCAGCAGTTACTCGAAATATGAGCAGTTCTTC.